This TCR beta chain derives from a study of T cells in Graves' hyperthyroidism and ophthalmopathy. Whole-study results and caveats: Ophthalmopathy was distinguished from stable hyperthyroidism by 13 V-J signatures.

Unmatched junction bases numbered 5, after V lost 0 bases and J lost 2 bases. CDR1 and CDR2 from the germline V gene are SNHLY and FYNNEI. The CDR3 has 16 residues. From RNA transcripts, TCR beta CDR3 regions were amplified. In the first-round RT-PCR of the TCR CDR3, the HTBI primer set was used. TCRdb re-called the multiplex PCR reads with MiXCR, one entry per CDR3 protein. Of about 360,000 distinct CDR3 sequences listed, approximately 14% are singletons. A note on this clonotype: Its antigen remains unidentified.

Patients aged 18 to 65 had newly diagnosed hyperthyroidism of under 2 months' duration. Not enrolled were patients with uncontrolled infection, other autoimmune disease, pregnancy or lactation. Clinical symptoms, serum thyroxine and TRAb, thyroid ultrasound and orbital computed tomography together formed the diagnostic basis. Sequenced material: blood. The chain employs TRBV2 and TRBJ2-3; TRBD2 agrees at 7 bases. The TCR originated in a woman aged 18-35 years with Graves' hyperthyroidism that later progressed to Graves' ophthalmopathy. As DNA, the CDR3 is TGTGCCAGCAGTGAAGCCGGCGGGAGAGTCACAGATACGCAGTATTTT. This gives the protein CASSEAGGRVTDTQYF.